This TCR beta chain emerged from a study of cytomegalovirus exposure and HLA in healthy donors. Study-wide results and limits: Immune exposure information available was restricted to CMV serostatus. Within the data, a cluster of highly shared sequence variants was likely a sequencing artifact. Researchers reported from a later analysis that most CMV-associated TCR beta chains appeared HLA-restricted. The classifier, whose performance was assessed in both the original and validation cohorts, reportedly diagnosed cytomegalovirus status with high specificity and sensitivity.

The PCR had 60 Vbeta and 13 Jbeta primers. The method was immunoSEQ multiplex PCR; TCRdb's version includes in-frame clones alone and lacks a portion of them. The table has about 120,000 clones, 81% seen once. With regard to this clone: Its cognate antigen is unknown.

This CDR3 comprises 15 residues. From germline, CDR1 is WNHNN and CDR2 SYGVQD (reference sequence). Between the trimmed V and J ends, which lost 0 bases and 2 bases, there was a span of 10 bases. This TCR derives from a man aged 18 to 30 in good health and CMV-seropositive. J is TRBJ1-1 and V is TRBV10-1; no firm D call. The source material was PBMCs. CDR3 nucleotides: TGCGCCAGCAGTGAGTCCGCAGGAATAAACACTGAAGCTTTCTTT. Its protein product is CASSESAGINTEAFF.